The rows below give T cell receptor beta chains drawn from one sample of a study of T cells in Graves' hyperthyroidism and ophthalmopathy. TCRdb fed the multiplex PCR reads into MiXCR, producing one record per CDR3 protein. The sample has approximately 590,000 distinct CDR3 sequences; under 60% are singletons. Sequenced input: peripheral blood or thyroid tissue (not recorded which). These receptors were taken from a woman aged 18-29 years with Graves' hyperthyroidism. Each CDR3 is given with its conserved first and last residue. D genes are given only for firm matches. Clone size appears in some rows only: once, few, many, or a class for an expanded clone.

TRBJ2-7 | . | TRBV20-1 | . | 14 | CSARGGQGNHEQYF | TGCAGTGCTAGAGGGGGCCAGGGAAATCACGAGCAGTACTTC
TRBJ2-7 | . | TRBV10-3 | . | 14 | CAIRLGLTSYEQYF | TGTGCCATCCGGCTGGGACTTACCTCCTACGAGCAGTACTTC
TRBJ1-2 | . | TRBV19 | few | 15 | CASSISGQGRYGYTF | TGTGCCAGTAGTATCAGTGGGCAGGGGCGCTATGGCTACACCTTC
TRBJ1-1 | . | TRBV7-2 | . | 17 | CASSPTPTVLSGQVAFF | TGTGCCAGCAGTCCTACCCCGACAGTTCTCTCTGGACAAGTAGCTTTCTTT
TRBJ1-1 | . | TRBV9 | . | 14 | CASSGGRGAREAFF | TGTGCCAGCAGCGGGGGGCGAGGGGCGCGGGAAGCTTTCTTT
TRBJ2-5 | . | TRBV7-3 | many | 14 | CASSPGSQAETQYF | TGTGCCAGCAGCCCCGGCTCCCAAGCGGAGACCCAGTACTTC
TRBJ2-3 | . | TRBV20-1 | . | 13 | CSAAGGSTDTQYF | TGCAGTGCCGCGGGTGGGAGCACAGATACGCAGTATTTT
TRBJ1-1 | . | TRBV29-1 | . | 13 | CSADARLNTEAFF | TGCAGCGCCGATGCCCGGTTGAACACTGAAGCTTTCTTT
TRBJ1-4 | . | TRBV29-1 | many | 14 | CSVEDRTGGEKLFF | TGCAGCGTTGAAGATCGGACCGGCGGGGAAAAACTGTTTTTT
TRBJ1-1 | TRBD1 | TRBV12-3/TRBV12-4 | . | 15 | CASSQGTGGNTEAFF | TGTGCCAGCAGCCAGGGTACAGGGGGGAACACTGAAGCTTTCTTT
TRBJ1-5 | . | TRBV2 | few | 14 | CASSLKSRFQPQHF | TGTGCCAGCAGTTTAAAGTCCCGGTTTCAGCCCCAGCATTTT
TRBJ1-2 | TRBD1 | TRBV19 | many | 13 | CASSPRDSRGYTF | TGTGCCAGTAGTCCACGGGACAGTCGAGGCTACACCTTC
TRBJ2-5 | . | TRBV24-1 | . | 12 | CATSEGAEPQYF | TGTGCCACCAGTGAAGGGGCCGAGCCCCAGTACTTC
TRBJ1-5 | . | TRBV12-3/TRBV12-4 | few | 15 | CASSFEAGGNQPQHF | TGTGCCAGCAGTTTCGAGGCGGGGGGCAATCAGCCCCAGCATTTT
TRBJ1-1 | TRBD1 | TRBV19 | few | 14 | CASGQGLFVTEAFF | TGTGCCAGTGGACAGGGACTGTTCGTCACTGAAGCTTTCTTT
TRBJ1-2 | TRBD1 | TRBV9 | . | 14 | CASSVQGGFGGYTF | TGTGCCAGCAGCGTCCAGGGGGGATTTGGGGGCTACACCTTC
TRBJ1-1 | TRBD1 | TRBV24-1 | . | 18 | CATSAPPGTGVMNTEAFF | TGTGCCACCAGTGCCCCTCCCGGGACAGGGGTCATGAACACTGAAGCTTTCTTT
TRBJ1-6 | TRBD1 | TRBV29-1 | . | 14 | CSVATGGDNSPLHF | TGCAGCGTTGCGACAGGGGGTGACAATTCACCCCTCCACTTT
TRBJ2-2 | TRBD1 | TRBV2 | once | 16 | CATSEGTGGGTGELFF | TGTGCCACCAGTGAGGGGACAGGGGGAGGGACCGGGGAGCTGTTTTTT
TRBJ1-2 | . | TRBV2 | . | 15 | CASSEALGPRVDYTF | TGTGCCAGCAGTGAAGCGCTTGGGCCCAGGGTTGACTACACCTTC
TRBJ1-2 | . | TRBV19 | many | 16 | CASSELSGLGGYGYTF | TGTGCCAGTAGCGAACTCAGCGGCTTGGGGGGTTATGGCTACACCTTC
TRBJ2-7 | TRBD1 | TRBV5-4 | . | 14 | CASSLRQGLGEQYF | TGTGCCAGCAGCTTACGACAGGGCCTGGGGGAGCAGTACTTC
TRBJ1-2 | TRBD1 | TRBV20-1 | . | 12 | CSARTGGGGYTF | TGCAGTGCTAGGACAGGGGGCGGTGGCTACACCTTC
TRBJ1-5 | TRBD1 | TRBV19 | . | 18 | CASSIGRATDRGDQPQHF | TGTGCCAGTAGTATCGGCCGGGCCACCGACAGGGGGGATCAGCCCCAGCATTTT
TRBJ2-7 | . | TRBV9 | many | 15 | CASSVAPDSSYEQYF | TGTGCCAGCAGCGTAGCCCCTGACAGTTCCTACGAGCAGTACTTC
TRBJ2-7 | . | TRBV10-3 | . | 13 | CASSYQVTAQQYF | TGTGCCAGCAGTTACCAGGTGACGGCCCAGCAGTACTTC
TRBJ2-2 | . | TRBV4-3 | . | 13 | CASSQDNAGELFF | TGCGCCAGCAGCCAAGATAATGCCGGGGAGCTGTTTTTT
TRBJ2-5 | . | TRBV12-1 | . | 15 | CASSVADRVGETQYF | TGTGCCAGCAGCGTTGCCGACAGGGTCGGCGAGACCCAGTACTTC